These T cell receptor beta chains were read from a single sample in a study of T cells in localized non-small cell lung cancer. Profiled with immunoSEQ multiplex PCR; TCRdb holds only in-frame clones, not every one. The sample has tens of thousands of clones, about four fifths seen once. This specimen consisted of peripheral blood, obtained before any cancer treatment. The receptors stem from a female donor of 60 years or more with stage II squamous cell lung carcinoma. The CDR3 runs from the conserved cysteine through the conserved F or W. Fields, in order: V gene, D gene, J gene, clone size, CDR3 DNA, CDR3 protein. The D gene is left open where the match is weak. The listing skips clone size in some rows; elsewhere it reads once, few, many or a size class.

v_call: TRBV6-5; d_call: .; j_call: TRBJ1-2; clone_size: .; cdr3_nt: TGTGCCACCCTGGACACCAACTATGGCTACACCTTC; cdr3_aa: CATLDTNYGYTF
v_call: TRBV18; d_call: .; j_call: TRBJ1-6; clone_size: .; cdr3_nt: TGTGCCAGCTCACCGGGGGGCAGGGATAATTCACCCCTCCACTTT; cdr3_aa: CASSPGGRDNSPLHF
v_call: TRBV5-1; d_call: TRBD1; j_call: TRBJ1-1; clone_size: .; cdr3_nt: TGCGCCAGCAGCTTAGGACAGGAGTTTATGAACACTGAAGCTTTCTTT; cdr3_aa: CASSLGQEFMNTEAFF
v_call: TRBV4-3; d_call: .; j_call: TRBJ2-7; clone_size: .; cdr3_nt: TGCGCCAGCAGCCAGGAGGTCCTCTCCTACGAGCAGTACTTC; cdr3_aa: CASSQEVLSYEQYF
v_call: TRBV27; d_call: .; j_call: TRBJ1-3; clone_size: .; cdr3_nt: TGTGCCAGCAGTTTATCCGGCAGGGCGTCTGGCATATATTTT; cdr3_aa: CASSLSGRASGIYF
v_call: TRBV9; d_call: .; j_call: TRBJ2-1; clone_size: .; cdr3_nt: TGTGCCAGCAGCTTAGGGGGGGACAGGCGTCGCAATGAGCAGTTCTTC; cdr3_aa: CASSLGGDRRRNEQFF
v_call: TRBV4-2; d_call: .; j_call: TRBJ2-7; clone_size: .; cdr3_nt: TGTGCCAGCAGCCAAGAGCAGGGCCGTCGGTACGAGCAGTACTTC; cdr3_aa: CASSQEQGRRYEQYF
v_call: TRBV13; d_call: TRBD1; j_call: TRBJ1-2; clone_size: .; cdr3_nt: TGTGCCAGCAGTCGGGGACAGGGAGGGGGCTACACCTTC; cdr3_aa: CASSRGQGGGYTF
v_call: TRBV6-5; d_call: .; j_call: TRBJ1-2; clone_size: .; cdr3_nt: TGTGCCAGCAGTTACTCAAGGGGGTGGAACTATGGCTACACCTTC; cdr3_aa: CASSYSRGWNYGYTF
v_call: TRBV5-1; d_call: TRBD2; j_call: TRBJ2-1; clone_size: .; cdr3_nt: TGCGCCAGCAGCTTTACAGCGGGGGGGAATGAGCAGTTCTTC; cdr3_aa: CASSFTAGGNEQFF
v_call: TRBV7-9; d_call: .; j_call: TRBJ2-1; clone_size: .; cdr3_nt: TGTGCCAGCAGCCCCTCCAGGGGGGAGTCCTACAATGAGCAGTTCTTC; cdr3_aa: CASSPSRGESYNEQFF
v_call: TRBV16; d_call: .; j_call: TRBJ1-3; clone_size: few; cdr3_nt: TGTGCCAGCAGCCAACAGTTCTCTGGAAACACCATATATTTT; cdr3_aa: CASSQQFSGNTIYF
v_call: TRBV21-1; d_call: .; j_call: TRBJ2-7; clone_size: .; cdr3_nt: TGTGCCAGCAGCGCCCGGGACAGGGGTTGTCCCCCTCCTCCGTCCTACTCCTACGAGCAGTACTTC; cdr3_aa: CASSARDRGCPPPPSYSYEQYF
v_call: TRBV6-1; d_call: .; j_call: TRBJ1-5; clone_size: once; cdr3_nt: TGTGCCAGCAGATCATACCGTGATCAGCCCCAGCATTTT; cdr3_aa: CASRSYRDQPQHF
v_call: TRBV7-2; d_call: .; j_call: TRBJ2-5; clone_size: .; cdr3_nt: TGTGCCAGCAGCCCCCTAGGGGGGGCAGAGACCCAGTACTTC; cdr3_aa: CASSPLGGAETQYF
v_call: TRBV30; d_call: .; j_call: TRBJ1-1; clone_size: .; cdr3_nt: TGTGCCTGGAGTCACGGGCGCGACACTGAAGCTTTCTTT; cdr3_aa: CAWSHGRDTEAFF
v_call: TRBV15; d_call: TRBD2; j_call: TRBJ2-3; clone_size: .; cdr3_nt: TGTGCCACCAGCGATAGCGGGGGGGCCGCAGATACGCAGTATTTT; cdr3_aa: CATSDSGGAADTQYF
v_call: TRBV5-1; d_call: .; j_call: TRBJ2-1; clone_size: once; cdr3_nt: TGCGCCAGCTACCGGGACCCCAACAATGAGCAGTTCTTC; cdr3_aa: CASYRDPNNEQFF
v_call: TRBV10-3; d_call: .; j_call: TRBJ1-4; clone_size: .; cdr3_nt: TGTGCCATCAGAGGGGACTCGGGGGGTGAAAAACTGTTTTTT; cdr3_aa: CAIRGDSGGEKLFF
v_call: TRBV6-5; d_call: .; j_call: TRBJ1-1; clone_size: once; cdr3_nt: TGTGCCAGCACCGAGGGGGTTTTCACTGAAGCTTTCTTT; cdr3_aa: CASTEGVFTEAFF
v_call: TRBV27; d_call: TRBD1; j_call: TRBJ1-2; clone_size: .; cdr3_nt: TGTGCCAGCGCAAAAGGGACAGGGAAAGGCTACACCTTC; cdr3_aa: CASAKGTGKGYTF
v_call: TRBV10-3; d_call: TRBD1; j_call: TRBJ1-1; clone_size: .; cdr3_nt: TGTGCCATCAGGGACTCAGGACAGGAGAACACTGAAGCTTTCTTT; cdr3_aa: CAIRDSGQENTEAFF
v_call: TRBV29-1; d_call: .; j_call: TRBJ1-1; clone_size: .; cdr3_nt: TGCAGCTCTCACTCGGGGGCCACTGAAGCTTTCTTT; cdr3_aa: CSSHSGATEAFF
v_call: TRBV10-3; d_call: .; j_call: TRBJ1-2; clone_size: .; cdr3_nt: TGTGCCATCAGTGAGCCGGGCGCGGGCTACACCTTC; cdr3_aa: CAISEPGAGYTF
v_call: TRBV6-6; d_call: .; j_call: TRBJ1-6; clone_size: .; cdr3_nt: TGTGCCAGCAGCCAAACAGGGATCAATTCACCCCTCCACTTT; cdr3_aa: CASSQTGINSPLHF